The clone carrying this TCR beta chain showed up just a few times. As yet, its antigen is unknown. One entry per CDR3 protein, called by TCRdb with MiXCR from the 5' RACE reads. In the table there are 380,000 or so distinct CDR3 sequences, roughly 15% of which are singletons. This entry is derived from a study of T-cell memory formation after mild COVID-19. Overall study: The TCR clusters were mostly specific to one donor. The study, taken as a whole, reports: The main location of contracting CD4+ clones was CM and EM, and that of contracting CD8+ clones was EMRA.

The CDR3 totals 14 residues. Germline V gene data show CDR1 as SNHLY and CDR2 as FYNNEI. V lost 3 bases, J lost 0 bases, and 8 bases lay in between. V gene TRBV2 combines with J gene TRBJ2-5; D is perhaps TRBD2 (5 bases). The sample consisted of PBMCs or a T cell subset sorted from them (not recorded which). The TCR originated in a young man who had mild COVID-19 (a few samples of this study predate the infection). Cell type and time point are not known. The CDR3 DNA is TGTGCCAGCAGTGAGGACTCACACCAAGAGACCCAGTACTTC. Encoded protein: CASSEDSHQETQYF.